The sequence of this T cell receptor (beta chain) was determined in a study of T cell clonotyping in hematopoietic cell transplantation. Study-level findings and limits: Pathologically expanded recipient clonotypes increased progressively from day 30 to day 180 as diversity fell. At the given depth, recipient repertoires were over 95% de novo clonotypes.

Notes on this clone: Its specificity is unknown.

Data came from immunoSEQ multiplex PCR; TCRdb stores just in-frame clones and leaves some out. The table shows more than 65,000 clones, with around 94% occurring only once. This CDR3 is built from 15 residues. Trimming removed 5 bases from V and 0 bases from J, with 12 bases in between. The germline V gene has CDR1 SGHRS and CDR2 YFSETQ. The origin of this receptor is a man in his fifties in good health. Some clones in this sample may be carry-over from other donors' samples. V usage is TRBV5-1 and J usage is TRBJ1-5; tentative D call: TRBD1 (5 bases). Sequencing input: peripheral blood mononuclear cells. CDR3 residues: CASRDIPTSNQPQHF. CDR3 DNA: TGCGCCAGCAGGGACATCCCTACTAGCAATCAGCCCCAGCATTTT.